The entry below gives a single T cell receptor beta chain sequence along with its context. The CDR3 is 14 amino acids. Germline loops: CDR1 LNHDA, CDR2 SQIVND (reference sequence). Trimming removed 6 bases at V and 0 bases at J, with 8 bases between. Methods used by the authors: Nucleated cell number was recorded as an estimate derived from reference gene primer amplification. TCRdb's copy holds only in-frame clones and misses some; the assay was immunoSEQ multiplex PCR. V and J calls and clone size are copied from that table; D and trimming were computed from the DNA. Of roughly 350,000 clones in the sample, 75% to 90% were seen once. The data originate from a study of blood T cell repertoires in COVID-19. The overall study: The study drew acute and convalescent COVID-19 samples from the United States, Italy and Spain.

Sequences were obtained from peripheral blood. The TCR was taken from a woman younger than 30 with acute or convalescent COVID-19. The V call is TRBV19, the J call TRBJ2-2, with a possible D match to TRBD1 (6 bases). The CDR3 coding sequence is TGTGCCAGTAGGGGGGCGGCGAACACCGGGGAGCTGTTTTTT. Protein product: CASRGAANTGELFF.